This TCR beta chain emerged from a study of metastatic and nonmetastatic thyroid tumors. By share, this clone ranks as medium-sized. The antigen remains unidentified. CDR3 length: 12 residues. CDR1 and CDR2 from the germline V gene are MNHNS and SASEGT. The V end was cut by 7 bases, the J end by 1 base, with 7 bases between. TCRdb re-called clones via MiXCR from the PCR reads. This table holds 15,000 or so clones, 30% to 35% found once. No patient had received any treatment before thyroid surgery. Study-wide points: As reported, TCR beta diversity in blood and tumor was significantly higher in malignant thyroid tumors than in benign nodules.

This sequence joins TRBV6-1 and TRBJ1-1; D gene unclear. The sequenced sample was blood. The clonotype was recovered from a female donor with papillary thyroid cancer or a benign thyroid nodule (not recorded which). Some clones in this sample may be carry-over from other donors' samples. The DNA of the CDR3 is TGTGCCAGCAAACAGCCGAACACTGAAGCTTTCTTT. This gives the protein CASKQPNTEAFF.